This T cell receptor (beta chain) was observed in a study of T cell repertoires in cytomegalovirus infection. This clonotype was recorded at least ten times. Its target is unknown. In TCRdb, the reads were re-called with MiXCR into one record per CDR3 protein. This sample yields some 310,000 distinct CDR3 sequences, of which 20% to 30% are seen a single time; more than 10% belongs to the top ten. The clonotype was recovered from a human donor in good health (CMV status not recorded). Some clones in this sample may be carry-over from other donors' samples. The source material was cultured PBMCs, sampled from culture after CMV antigen stimulation.

The CDR3 region is CASSDEAGGSTDTQYF. The CDR3 DNA sequence: TGTGCCAGCAGTGACGAGGCGGGAGGGAGCACAGATACGCAGTATTTT. V is TRBV6-4 and J is TRBJ2-3; 9 bases align to TRBD2. V lost 2 bases, J lost 0 bases, and 3 bases stayed unmatched. The germline gives CDR1 MRHNA, CDR2 SNTAGT. The CDR3 runs 16 residues.